The sequence of this T cell receptor (beta chain) was determined in a study of regulatory T cells in long-lasting Graves disease. V dropped 6 bases and J dropped 5 bases, with 16 bases sitting between them. CDR3 length: 14 residues. CDR1 is SNHLY, CDR2 FYNNEI, per germline. This clonotype was recorded many times. CDR3-region Arm-PCR and iRepertoire HTBI primers produced the TCR beta libraries. TCRdb independently ran MiXCR on the multiplex PCR reads; one entry per CDR3 protein. The repertoire holds roughly 320,000 distinct CDR3 sequences, with roughly 17% as singletons. Stated time point: newly diagnosed GD, antithyroid drugs for less than 3 months. PBMC RNA served as the TCR library source. The same sample was also used in a study of T cells in Graves' hyperthyroidism and ophthalmopathy.

This rearrangement joins TRBV2 to TRBJ2-5; D may be TRBD1 (5 bases). This sample comprised peripheral blood mononuclear cells (PBMCs), obtained at new diagnosis, from a patient treated with antithyroid drugs. The TCR sequence derives from a man in his forties with Graves disease. CDR3 protein: CASSPGRSGETQYF. The DNA of the CDR3 is TGTGCCAGCAGCCCAGGGCGGAGTGGGGAGACCCAGTACTTC.